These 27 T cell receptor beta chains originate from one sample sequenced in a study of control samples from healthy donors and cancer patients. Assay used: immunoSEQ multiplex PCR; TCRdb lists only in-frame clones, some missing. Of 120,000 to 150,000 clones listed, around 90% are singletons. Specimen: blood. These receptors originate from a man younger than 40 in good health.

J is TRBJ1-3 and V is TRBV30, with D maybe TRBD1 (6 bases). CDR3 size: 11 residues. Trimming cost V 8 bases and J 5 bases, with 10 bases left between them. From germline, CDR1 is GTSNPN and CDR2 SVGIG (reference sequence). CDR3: CAGGARNTIYF. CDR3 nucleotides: TGTGCCGGGGGCGCGAGAAACACCATATATTTT.

The CDR3 loop is CASSVVRPWYEQYF. CDR3 bases: TGTGCCAGCAGCGTAGTCCGGCCCTGGTACGAGCAGTACTTC. The chain uses TRBV9 and TRBJ2-7; D ambiguous. Trimming removed 0 bases from V and 4 bases from J, with 11 bases in between. This CDR3 comprises 14 residues. CDR1 is SGDLS and CDR2 is YYNGEE in the germline V gene.

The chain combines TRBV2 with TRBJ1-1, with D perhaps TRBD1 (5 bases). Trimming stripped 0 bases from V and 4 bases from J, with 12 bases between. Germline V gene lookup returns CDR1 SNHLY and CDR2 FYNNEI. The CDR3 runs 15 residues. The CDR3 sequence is CASSEARTLGTEAFF. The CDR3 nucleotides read TGTGCCAGCAGTGAAGCCCGGACACTCGGCACTGAAGCTTTCTTT.

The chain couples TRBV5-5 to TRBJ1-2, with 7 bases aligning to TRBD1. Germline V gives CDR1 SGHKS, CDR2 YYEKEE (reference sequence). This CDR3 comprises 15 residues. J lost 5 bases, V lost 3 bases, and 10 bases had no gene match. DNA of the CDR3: TGTGCCAGCAGCTCCGCCTCCGGGACAGTATATGGCTACACCTTC. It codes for CASSSASGTVYGYTF.

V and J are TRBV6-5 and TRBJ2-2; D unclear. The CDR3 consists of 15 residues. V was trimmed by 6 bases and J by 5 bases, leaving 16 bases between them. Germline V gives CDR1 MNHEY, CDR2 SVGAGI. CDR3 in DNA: TGTGCCAGCAGGGACGCCCAGGTTCTAACCGGGGAGCTGTTTTTT. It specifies CASRDAQVLTGELFF.

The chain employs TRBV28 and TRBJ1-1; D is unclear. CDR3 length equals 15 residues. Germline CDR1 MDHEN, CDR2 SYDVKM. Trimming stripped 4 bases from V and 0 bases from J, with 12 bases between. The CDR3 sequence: CASSSPRSVNTEAFF. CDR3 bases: TGTGCCAGCAGTTCCCCCCGAAGTGTGAACACTGAAGCTTTCTTT.

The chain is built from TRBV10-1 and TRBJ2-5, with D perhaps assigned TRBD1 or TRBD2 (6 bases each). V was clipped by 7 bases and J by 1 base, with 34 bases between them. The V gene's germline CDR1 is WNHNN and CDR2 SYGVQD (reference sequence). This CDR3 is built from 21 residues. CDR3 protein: CASTRRGREIEDPGTQETQYF. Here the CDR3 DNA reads TGCGCCAGCACCCGACGGGGGCGGGAAATCGAGGACCCGGGAACCCAAGAGACCCAGTACTTC.

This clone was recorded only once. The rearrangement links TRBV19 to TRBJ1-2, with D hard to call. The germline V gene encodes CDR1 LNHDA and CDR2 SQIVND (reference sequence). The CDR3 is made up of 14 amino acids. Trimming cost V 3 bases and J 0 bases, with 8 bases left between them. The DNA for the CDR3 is TGTGCCAGTAGTATTGAGGGAACTAACTATGGCTACACCTTC. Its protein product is CASSIEGTNYGYTF.

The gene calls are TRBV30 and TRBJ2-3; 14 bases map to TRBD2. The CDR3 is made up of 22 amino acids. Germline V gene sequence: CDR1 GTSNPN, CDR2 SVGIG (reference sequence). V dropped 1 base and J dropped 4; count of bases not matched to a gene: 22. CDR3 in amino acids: CAWSGLAGGPSAPTVNADTQYF. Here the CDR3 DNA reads TGTGCCTGGAGTGGACTAGCGGGAGGGCCGTCGGCCCCCACCGTCAATGCAGATACGCAGTATTTT.

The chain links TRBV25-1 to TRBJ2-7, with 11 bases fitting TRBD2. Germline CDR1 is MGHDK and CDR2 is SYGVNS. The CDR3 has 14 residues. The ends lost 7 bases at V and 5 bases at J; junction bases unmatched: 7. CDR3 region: CASTHLAGGNEQYF. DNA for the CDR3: TGTGCCAGCACCCACCTAGCGGGGGGCAACGAGCAGTACTTC.

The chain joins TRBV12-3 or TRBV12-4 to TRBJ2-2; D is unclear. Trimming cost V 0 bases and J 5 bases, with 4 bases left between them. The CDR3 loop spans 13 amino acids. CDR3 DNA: TGTGCCAGCAGTTTAGCGCTGACCGGGGAGCTGTTTTTT. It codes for CASSLALTGELFF.

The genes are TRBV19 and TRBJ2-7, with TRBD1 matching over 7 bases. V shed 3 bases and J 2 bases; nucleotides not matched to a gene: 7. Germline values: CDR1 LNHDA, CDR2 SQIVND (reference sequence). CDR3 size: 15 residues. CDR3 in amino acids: CASSISQGFTYEQYF. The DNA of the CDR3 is TGTGCCAGTAGTATCTCACAGGGGTTCACCTACGAGCAGTACTTC.

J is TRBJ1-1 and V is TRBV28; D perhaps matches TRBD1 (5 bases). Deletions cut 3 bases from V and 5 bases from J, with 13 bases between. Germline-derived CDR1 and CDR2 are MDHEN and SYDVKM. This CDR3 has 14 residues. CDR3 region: CASSFAGPRTEAFF. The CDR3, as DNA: TGTGCCAGCAGTTTTGCAGGGCCGAGGACTGAAGCTTTCTTT.

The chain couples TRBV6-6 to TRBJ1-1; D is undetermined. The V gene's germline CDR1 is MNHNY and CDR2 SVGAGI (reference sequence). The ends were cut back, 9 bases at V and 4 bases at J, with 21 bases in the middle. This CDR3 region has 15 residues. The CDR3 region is CASPSAVGRITEAFF. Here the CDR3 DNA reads TGTGCCAGTCCTTCCGCCGTCGGACGGATCACTGAAGCTTTCTTT.

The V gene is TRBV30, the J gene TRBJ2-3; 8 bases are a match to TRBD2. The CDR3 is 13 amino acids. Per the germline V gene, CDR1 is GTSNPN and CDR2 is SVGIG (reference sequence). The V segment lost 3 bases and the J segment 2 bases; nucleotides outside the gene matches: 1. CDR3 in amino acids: CAWRLAVTDTQYF. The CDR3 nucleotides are TGTGCCTGGAGACTAGCGGTCACAGATACGCAGTATTTT.

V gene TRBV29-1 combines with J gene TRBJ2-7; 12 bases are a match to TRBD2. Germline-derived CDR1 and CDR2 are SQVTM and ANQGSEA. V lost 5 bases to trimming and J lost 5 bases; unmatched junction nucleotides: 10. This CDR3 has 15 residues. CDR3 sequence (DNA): TGCAGCGTTTGGGGAGGACTAGCGGGACTCAACGAGCAGTACTTC. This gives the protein CSVWGGLAGLNEQYF.

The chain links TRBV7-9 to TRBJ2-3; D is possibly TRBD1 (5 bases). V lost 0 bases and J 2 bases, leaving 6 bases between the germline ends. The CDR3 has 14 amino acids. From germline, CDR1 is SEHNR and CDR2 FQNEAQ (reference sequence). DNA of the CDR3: TGTGCCAGCAGCTTAGCGGGGCACACAGATACGCAGTATTTT. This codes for CASSLAGHTDTQYF.

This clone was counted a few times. CDR3 DNA sequence: TGTGCCAGCAGTTACAGGGATAATGAAAAACTGTTTTTT. This encodes CASSYRDNEKLFF. The genes are TRBV6-2 or TRBV6-3 and TRBJ1-4; no clear D gene. Germline V lookup: CDR1 MNHEY, CDR2 SVGEGT. The CDR3 is 13 residues long. V was shortened by 2 bases and J by 4 bases, with 5 bases between the two germline ends.

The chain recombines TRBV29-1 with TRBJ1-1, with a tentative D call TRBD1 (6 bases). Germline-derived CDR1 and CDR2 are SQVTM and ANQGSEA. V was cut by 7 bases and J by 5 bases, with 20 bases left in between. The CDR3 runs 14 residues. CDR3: CSARNVGGGTEAFF. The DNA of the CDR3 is TGCAGCGCCAGAAATGTAGGGGGTGGGACTGAAGCTTTCTTT.

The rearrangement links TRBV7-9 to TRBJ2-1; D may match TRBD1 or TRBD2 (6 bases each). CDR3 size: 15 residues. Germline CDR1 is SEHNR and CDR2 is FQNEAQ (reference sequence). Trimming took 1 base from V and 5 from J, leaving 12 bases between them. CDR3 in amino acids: CASSLVGGVHNEQFF. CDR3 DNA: TGTGCCAGCAGCTTAGTGGGGGGCGTCCACAATGAGCAGTTCTTC.

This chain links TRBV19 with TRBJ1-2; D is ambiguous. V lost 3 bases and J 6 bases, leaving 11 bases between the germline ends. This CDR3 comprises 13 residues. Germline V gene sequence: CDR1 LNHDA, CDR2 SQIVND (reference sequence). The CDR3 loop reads CASSIRKQNGYTF. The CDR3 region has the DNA TGTGCCAGTAGTATTAGAAAACAGAATGGCTACACCTTC.

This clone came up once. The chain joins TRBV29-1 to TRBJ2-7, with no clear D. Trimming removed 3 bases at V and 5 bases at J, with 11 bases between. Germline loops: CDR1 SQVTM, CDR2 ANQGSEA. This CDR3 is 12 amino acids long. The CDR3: CSVDLLWHEQYF. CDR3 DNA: TGCAGCGTTGACCTTCTCTGGCACGAGCAGTACTTC.

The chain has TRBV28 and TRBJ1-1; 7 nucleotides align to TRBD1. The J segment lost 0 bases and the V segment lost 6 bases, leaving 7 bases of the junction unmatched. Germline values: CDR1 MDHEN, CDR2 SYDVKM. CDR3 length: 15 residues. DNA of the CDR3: TGTGCCAGCAGGAGGACAGGAGGCATGAACACTGAAGCTTTCTTT. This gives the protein CASRRTGGMNTEAFF.

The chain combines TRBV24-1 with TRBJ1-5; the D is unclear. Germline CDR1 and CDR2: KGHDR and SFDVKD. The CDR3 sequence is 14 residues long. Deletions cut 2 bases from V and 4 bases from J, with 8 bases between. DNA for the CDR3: TGTGCCACCAGTGATTACGGGCCAAATCAGCCCCAGCATTTT. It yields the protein CATSDYGPNQPQHF.

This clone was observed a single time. The chain's CDR3 is CASSLKGLAGLSSYNEQFF. The CDR3 coding sequence is TGTGCCAGCAGCCTCAAGGGACTAGCGGGGTTGAGCTCCTACAATGAGCAGTTCTTC. The chain carries TRBV11-2 and TRBJ2-1; 13 bases agree with TRBD2. The germline CDR1 and CDR2 sequences are SGHAT and FQNNGV. Trimming cost V 5 bases and J 0 bases; bases outside gene matches: 10. This CDR3 region has 19 residues.

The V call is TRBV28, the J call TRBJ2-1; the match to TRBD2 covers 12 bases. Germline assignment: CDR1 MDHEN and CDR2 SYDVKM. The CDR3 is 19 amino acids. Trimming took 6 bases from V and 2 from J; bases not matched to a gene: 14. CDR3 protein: CASRVDRGLAGGPYNEQFF. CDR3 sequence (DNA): TGTGCCAGCAGGGTCGACAGGGGGCTAGCGGGAGGGCCCTACAATGAGCAGTTCTTC.

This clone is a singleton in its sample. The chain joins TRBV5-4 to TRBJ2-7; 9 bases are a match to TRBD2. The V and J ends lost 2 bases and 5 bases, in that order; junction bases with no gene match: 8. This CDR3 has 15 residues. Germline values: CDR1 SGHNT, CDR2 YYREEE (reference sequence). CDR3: CASSFGGRADDEQYF. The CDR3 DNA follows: TGTGCCAGCAGCTTCGGCGGGAGGGCCGATGACGAGCAGTACTTC.